The text below deals with one T cell receptor (beta chain). Its antigen remains unknown. The data were produced by immunoSEQ multiplex PCR, yet TCRdb's version contains in-frame clones alone and is incomplete. The top ten hold 5.5% to 7% of the sample, which has 80,000 to 95,000 clones, 90% to 95% seen once. This record comes from a study of graft-versus-host responses after intestinal transplantation. About the research overall: Each patient got anti-thymocyte globulin induction, then tacrolimus and steroids for around three years. Study-wide results and caveats: The highest levels of circulating GvH clones went along with early declines in HvG clones after transplant. GvH clones were identified in recipient marrow, with some first appearing in ileum or blood. Where graft-donor T cell macrochimerism was present, patients had high graft-versus-host to host-versus-graft clonal ratios in allografts.

Trimming shortened V by 1 base and J by 8 bases, and 11 bases separated the two germline ends. The CDR3 covers 14 residues. CDR1 and CDR2 (germline): SGHAT, FQNNGV. Sequences were derived from unstimulated CD8+ T cells sorted from spleen or lymph node cells, sampled before intestinal transplant. The receptor comes from a human donor who received an intestinal transplant. The V and J genes are TRBV11-2 and TRBJ2-2, with D possibly called TRBD1 or TRBD2 (5 bases each). DNA for the CDR3: TGTGCCAGCAGCTTAGGGGGACCCAGGGGGGAGCTGTTTTTT. Protein sequence: CASSLGGPRGELFF.